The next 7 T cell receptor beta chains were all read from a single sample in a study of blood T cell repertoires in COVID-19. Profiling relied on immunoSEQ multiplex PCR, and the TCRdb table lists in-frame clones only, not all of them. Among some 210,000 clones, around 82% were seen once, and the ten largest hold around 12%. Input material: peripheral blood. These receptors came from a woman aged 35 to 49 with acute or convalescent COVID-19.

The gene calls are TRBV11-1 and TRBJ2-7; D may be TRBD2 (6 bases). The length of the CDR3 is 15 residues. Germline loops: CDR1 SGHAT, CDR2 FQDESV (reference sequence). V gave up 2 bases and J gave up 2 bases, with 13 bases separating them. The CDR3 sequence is CASSLTAEGPYEQYF. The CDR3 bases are TGTGCCAGCAGCTTAACAGCGGAGGGCCCCTACGAGCAGTACTTC. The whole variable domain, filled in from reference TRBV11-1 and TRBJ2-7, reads EAEVAQSPRYKITEKSQAVAFWCDPISGHATLYWYRQILGQGPELLVQFQDESVVDDSQLPKDRFSAERLKGVDSTLKIQPAELGDSAMYLCASSLTAEGPYEQYFGPGTRLTVT.

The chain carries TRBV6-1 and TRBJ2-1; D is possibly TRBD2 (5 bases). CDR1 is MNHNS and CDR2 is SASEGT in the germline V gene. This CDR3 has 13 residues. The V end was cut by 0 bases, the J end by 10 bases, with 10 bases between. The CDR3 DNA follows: TGTGCCAGCAGTGAAGCGGGGAGACCGGAGCAGTTCTTC. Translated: CASSEAGRPEQFF.

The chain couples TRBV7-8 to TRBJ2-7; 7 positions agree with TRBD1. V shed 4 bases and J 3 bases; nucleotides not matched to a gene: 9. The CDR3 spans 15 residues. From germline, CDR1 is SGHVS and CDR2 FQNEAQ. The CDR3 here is CASSSDWTGDYEQYF. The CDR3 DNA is TGTGCCAGCAGCTCCGACTGGACAGGTGACTACGAGCAGTACTTC.

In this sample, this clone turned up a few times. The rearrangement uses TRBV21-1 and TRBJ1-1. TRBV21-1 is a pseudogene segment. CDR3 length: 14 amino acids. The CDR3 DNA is TGTGCCAGCAACCCTTACTCAGGGAGGGCTGAAGCTTTCTTT. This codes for CASNPYSGRAEAFF.

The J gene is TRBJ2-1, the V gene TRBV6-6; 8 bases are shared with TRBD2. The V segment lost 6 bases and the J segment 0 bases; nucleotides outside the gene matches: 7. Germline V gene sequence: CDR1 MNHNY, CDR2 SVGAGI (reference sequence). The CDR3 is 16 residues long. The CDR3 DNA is TGTGCCAGCAGCCGGACTAGCCCGAGCTCCTACAATGAGCAGTTCTTC. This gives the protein CASSRTSPSSYNEQFF.

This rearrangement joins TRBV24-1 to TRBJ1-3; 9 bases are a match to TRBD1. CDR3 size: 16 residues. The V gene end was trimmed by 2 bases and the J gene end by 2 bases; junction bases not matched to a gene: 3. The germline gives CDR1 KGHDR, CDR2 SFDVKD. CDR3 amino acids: CATSDSRTGAGNTIYF. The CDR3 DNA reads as TGTGCCACCAGTGATTCAAGGACAGGGGCTGGAAACACCATATATTTT.

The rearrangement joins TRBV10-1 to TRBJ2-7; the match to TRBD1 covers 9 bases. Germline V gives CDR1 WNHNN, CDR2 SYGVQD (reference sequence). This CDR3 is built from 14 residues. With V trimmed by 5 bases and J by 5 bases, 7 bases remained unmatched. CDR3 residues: CASSNYRGRNEQYF. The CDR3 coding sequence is TGCGCCAGCAGTAATTACAGGGGGCGGAACGAGCAGTACTTC.